The rows below give T cell receptor beta chains drawn from one sample of a study of T cells in Graves' hyperthyroidism and ophthalmopathy. TCRdb analysed the multiplex PCR reads with MiXCR anew, one entry per CDR3 protein. Among nearly 750,000 distinct CDR3 sequences, over 35% were seen once, and the ten largest hold roughly 30%. The sample consisted of blood. These receptors originate from a woman in her thirties or forties with Graves' hyperthyroidism. Both conserved end residues are part of each CDR3. The D gene is left open where the match is weak. Clone size is given for some rows only: seen once, a few or many times, or a class if the clone is expanded.

>TRBV29-1|12|TRBD1|many|TRBJ1-4
CSVRTGSEKLFF
TGCAGCGTTAGGACAGGCTCCGAAAAACTGTTTTTT
>TRBV7-2|13|TRBD1|many|TRBJ1-1
CASSLDRGAEAFF
TGTGCCAGCAGCTTAGACAGGGGAGCTGAAGCTTTCTTT
>TRBV20-1|17|NA|few|TRBJ1-2
CSARAMTGASNLYGYTF
TGCAGTGCTAGAGCCATGACAGGAGCATCGAATCTCTATGGCTACACCTTC
>TRBV20-1|11|TRBD1|many|TRBJ1-2
CRTGTGYGYTF
TGCAGAACCGGGACAGGCTATGGCTACACCTTC
>TRBV7-2|19|NA|NA|TRBJ1-2
CASSQDGVGASMPNYGYTF
TGCGCCAGCAGCCAAGACGGGGTAGGGGCCAGCATGCCCAACTATGGCTACACCTTC
>TRBV25-1|15|TRBD1|NA|TRBJ1-2
CASSSAGTGRDGYTF
TGTGCCAGCAGTTCCGCGGGGACAGGGCGCGATGGCTACACCTTC
>TRBV9|15|NA|few|TRBJ1-2
CASSVAGNWIYGYTF
TGTGCCAGCAGCGTAGCTGGGAACTGGATCTATGGCTACACCTTC
>TRBV10-3|12|TRBD2|NA|TRBJ2-5
CATRAGKETRYF
TGTGCCACCCGAGCGGGGAAAGAGACCCGGTACTTC
>TRBV14|13|TRBD2|NA|TRBJ2-3
CASSQAGGNTQYF
TGTGCCAGCAGCCAAGCGGGGGGTAATACGCAGTATTTT
>TRBV7-3|14|NA|NA|TRBJ1-1
CASSHTRDNTEAFF
TGCGCCAGCAGCCATACCAGGGATAACACTGAAGCTTTCTTT
>TRBV10-3|15|NA|NA|TRBJ2-7
CAISPTGMQLSEQYF
TGTGCCATCAGTCCCACAGGGATGCAGTTGAGCGAGCAGTACTTC
>TRBV7-6|16|TRBD2|NA|TRBJ2-7
CASSLGYGTSPHEQYF
TGTGCCAGCAGCTTAGGCTATGGGACTAGCCCCCACGAGCAGTACTTC
>TRBV5-4|16|NA|many|TRBJ1-6
CASSQDRRGGNSPLHF
TGTGCCAGCAGCCAAGACCGCCGGGGGGGAAACTCACCCCTCCACTTT
>TRBV12-3/TRBV12-4|17|NA|NA|TRBJ1-5
CASSFSRGRQDNQPQHF
TGTGCCAGCAGTTTTTCTAGGGGTCGCCAGGACAATCAGCCCCAGCATTTT
>TRBV29-1|12|TRBD1|NA|TRBJ1-2
CSVPVTGPGYTF
TGCAGCGTTCCTGTGACAGGGCCGGGCTACACCTTC
>TRBV6-1|16|TRBD1|NA|TRBJ1-1
CASSYTQGSRNTEAFF
TGTGCCAGCAGTTACACACAGGGGTCCCGGAACACTGAAGCTTTCTTT
>TRBV19|16|TRBD2|NA|TRBJ2-7
CASTPTRTRSAYEQYF
TGTGCCAGTACCCCCACCCGGACTAGATCTGCCTACGAGCAGTACTTC
>TRBV5-5|15|NA|NA|TRBJ1-5
CASSQETGLDQPQHF
TGTGCCAGCAGCCAAGAAACAGGGTTGGATCAGCCCCAGCATTTT
>TRBV9|11|NA|NA|TRBJ2-6
CATSQEGPEAF
TGTGCCACCAGCCAAGAGGGGCCTGAAGCTTTC
>TRBV12-3/TRBV12-4|14|TRBD1|NA|TRBJ1-1
CASSGTGGHTEAFF
TGTGCCAGCAGTGGGACAGGGGGCCACACTGAAGCTTTCTTT
>TRBV28|12|NA|NA|TRBJ1-6
CASSYIDSPLHF
TGTGCCAGCAGTTATATCGATTCACCCCTCCACTTT
>TRBV4-3|13|NA|many|TRBJ1-5
CASSQGASQPQHF
TGCGCCAGCAGCCAAGGGGCAAGTCAGCCCCAGCATTTT
>TRBV6-1|15|TRBD1|NA|TRBJ2-1
CASSRKPGQGGEQFF
TGTGCCAGCAGTCGGAAACCGGGACAGGGCGGGGAGCAGTTCTTC
>TRBV25-1|15|NA|once|TRBJ2-7
CASSSLTGPPYEQYF
TGTGCCAGCAGTTCCCTGACAGGTCCGCCCTACGAGCAGTACTTC
>TRBV11-1|16|TRBD2|few|TRBJ2-5
CASSLFGGGGQETQYF
TGTGCCAGCAGCTTATTTGGGGGGGGGGGCCAAGAGACCCAGTACTTC
>TRBV11-2|14|TRBD1|many|TRBJ1-1
CASSLTGAPSEAFF
TGTGCCAGCAGCCTAACAGGGGCTCCATCTGAAGCTTTCTTT
>TRBV19|15|NA|many|TRBJ2-7
CASSASGPSSYEQYF
TGTGCCAGTAGTGCCAGTGGGCCCAGCTCCTACGAGCAGTACTTC
>TRBV2|12|NA|many|TRBJ1-6
CASRILDSPLHF
TGTGCCAGCAGAATCCTCGATTCACCCCTCCACTTT
>TRBV20-1|17|NA|NA|TRBJ2-1
CSATTASWERSYNEQFF
TGCAGTGCTACAACCGCCTCGTGGGAGAGGTCCTACAATGAGCAGTTCTTC
>TRBV28|12|TRBD1|NA|TRBJ1-6
CASSLSGQAADF
TGTGCCAGCAGTTTGAGCGGACAGGCAGCCGACTTT
>TRBV2|15|TRBD1|many|TRBJ2-7
CASSGPGQGNGEQYF
TGTGCCAGCAGTGGACCGGGACAGGGGAACGGGGAGCAGTACTTC